The clone carrying this T cell receptor beta chain was observed a single time. This sample stems from a study of blood T cell repertoires in COVID-19. Study details: The United States, Italy and Spain supplied acute and convalescent COVID-19 samples.

Germline CDR1 reads GTSNPN; CDR2 reads SVGIG (reference sequence). The CDR3 covers 13 residues. V lost 3 bases, J lost 5 bases, and 10 bases lay in between. The repertoire was sequenced with immunoSEQ multiplex PCR; TCRdb's copy has only in-frame clones and lacks some. The sample yields about 140,000 clones, 80% seen once. Sequences were obtained from peripheral blood. This receptor was obtained from a man aged 70 or older who had recovered from COVID-19. V gene TRBV30 combines with J gene TRBJ1-4, with D possibly matching TRBD1 (6 bases). The CDR3 reads CAWRAGVNEKLFF. In DNA form, the CDR3 reads TGTGCCTGGAGGGCAGGGGTAAATGAAAAACTGTTTTTT.